This record concerns one TCR beta chain sequence. No cognate antigen has been identified for it. One base away there is no much larger clone; base qualities are not given. Participants in the prospective study were aged about 18 to 100 years, lived in approximately 26 United States geographic areas, and enrolled through a virtual design. To assign participants to cohorts, the prospective study relied on clinical history that participants themselves reported in a screening survey and a study questionnaire. ImmuneRACE Cohort 3 recovered participants were defined by two consecutive negative NP/OP PCR tests, healthcare professional clearance, or symptom resolution. In the prospective study, mobile phlebotomists collected whole blood, serum and a nasopharyngeal or oropharyngeal swab from each participant. Additional blood draws and questionnaires over an approximately two-month period could optionally be provided by prospective study participants. Prospective study blood samples were shipped either frozen or at room temperature before DNA extraction.

This entry belongs to a study of blood T cell repertoires in COVID-19 (dated by TCRdb to 2019 to 2021). Concerning the study at large: Collaborator samples came from the United States, Italy and Spain and covered acute and convalescent phases of COVID-19. The prospective study material was composed of cDNA or gDNA derived from T cells, B-cell-depleted T cells, or PBMCs. Deeply sampled blood TCRbeta repertoires from subjects exposed to, actively infected with, or recovered from COVID-19 were included in the dataset. The repertoires were made available in a free public database intended to serve as a resource for research on the immune response to SARS-CoV-2. Samples were obtained from the ongoing ImmuneRACE study (first 160 participants) and from roughly 1,300 subjects provided by 6 global collaborators. Sample metadata almost always included a de-identified subject ID, COVID-19 status, age in years and sex. Where available, HLA class I and class II types were taken from metadata supplied by the sample provider and were not determined by assay-based typing.

TCRbeta CDR3 regions were amplified from genomic DNA by means of the immunoSEQ Assay, a bias-controlled multiplex PCR. As for the authors' bioinformatics: The number of nucleated cells in each sample was estimated by amplification of reference gene primers within the assay. To quantify the absolute abundance of each unique TCRbeta CDR3 rearrangement, sequence reads were collapsed and filtered. For each sample, productive Simpson clonality was calculated by taking the square root of Simpson's diversity index across productive rearrangements. In TCRdb, the immuneACCESS table is reduced to in-frame sequences with V and J assigned. These tables do not hold every clone; where another copy was compared, an unresolved V gene accounts for under half, and the others remain unexplained. For V, J and clone size, that table is used; D and trimming come from the DNA. The sample table shows some 500,000 clones, and 85% to 90% are seen once. Around 1.9% of the sample is in the top ten clones.

CDR1 and CDR2 are drawn from the germline V gene: SGDLS, YYNGEE. V loses 5 bases, J loses 0 bases, and the germline ends lie 12 bases apart. Counted from cysteine to phenylalanine, this CDR3 has 15 amino acids. The read is trimmed to its CDR3 DNA, 45 bases read in frame from base 1. Results and caveats for the whole study, not just this receptor: The amount of clinical and demographic metadata varied by source and participant and was provided uncurated.

The rearrangement combines TRBV9 with TRBJ1-5, with the D gene not confidently named. Sequences were obtained from PBMCs or T cells enriched from blood (not recorded which). The sequence came from a woman aged 40 to 50 who had recovered from COVID-19. The CDR3 amino acid sequence is: CASSTEAYSNQPQHF. The sequenced DNA: TGTGCCAGCAGTACGGAGGCGTATAGCAATCAGCCCCAGCATTTT.